This record covers a single T cell receptor (beta chain). Its antigen is unknown. CDR3 length: 14 amino acids. Trimming pared 3 bases from V and 0 bases from J, leaving 12 bases between. The germline CDR1 and CDR2 sequences are GTSNPN and SVGIG (reference sequence). This sample is drawn from a study of beta chain features in type 1 diabetes. Findings and limits, study-wide: cDNA-based sequencing might over-represent cells highly expressing TCR. Shortening that was moderate but significant affected the TCRB CDR3s of Type 1 diabetes patients in all four CD4+ subsets.

A sort by CD45RO/CCR7/CD25/CD127/CD95/CD27 yielded CD4+ naive, central memory, regulatory and stem cell-like memory cells. The investigators reverse transcribed all of the isolated RNA, so they sequenced expressed TCRB transcripts. Libraries were prepared by immunoSEQ multiplex PCR; TCRdb keeps only in-frame clonotypes and omits some of them. The sample has roughly 240,000 clones; around 68% are singletons. The TCR originated in a man aged 30 to 45 in good health. This chain joins TRBV30 and TRBJ2-7, with D possibly matching TRBD1 (6 bases). The specimen was naive CD4+ T cells from blood. CDR3 nucleotides: TGTGCCTGGAGACACGGACAGAACTCCTACGAGCAGTACTTC. Its protein is CAWRHGQNSYEQYF.